The 30 T cell receptor beta chains below all came from one sample that was sequenced in a study of cytomegalovirus exposure and HLA in healthy donors. The PCR made use of 60 Vbeta and 13 Jbeta primers. Clones were read by immunoSEQ multiplex PCR, and TCRdb kept only the in-frame ones, dropping some. The data contain about 210,000 clones, roughly 80% of them singletons. The sequenced material came from PBMCs. Receptors were obtained from a man aged 35 to 55 in good health and CMV-seropositive.

The CDR3: CASSLGAAWELFF. The CDR3 coding sequence is TGCGCCAGCAGCTTAGGGGCCGCTTGGGAGCTGTTTTTT. The chain joins TRBV5-1 to TRBJ2-2, with D perhaps matching TRBD1 (5 bases). V was trimmed by 2 bases and J by 9 bases, leaving 11 bases between them. The germline V gene has CDR1 SGHRS and CDR2 YFSETQ. The CDR3 loop spans 13 amino acids.

In its sample, this clone was seen once. Other DNA sequences in the sample encode the same CDR3. The J gene is TRBJ2-7, the V gene TRBV5-1; D remains ambiguous. CDR3 length: 12 residues. From germline, CDR1 is SGHRS and CDR2 YFSETQ. Trimming cost V 0 bases and J 2 bases, with 3 bases left between them. The DNA for the CDR3 is TGCGCCAGCAGCTTGGGCGCCTACGAGCAGTACTTC. Its protein is CASSLGAYEQYF. The full variable domain, its missing parts supplied by reference TRBV5-1 and TRBJ2-7, is KAGVTQTPRYLIKTRGQQVTLSCSPISGHRSVSWYQQTPGQGLQFLFEYFSETQRNKGNFPGRFSGRQFSNSRSEMNVSTLELGDSALYLCASSLGAYEQYFGPGTRLTVT.

The chain combines TRBV7-8 with TRBJ1-1; a weak D match, TRBD1 (6 bases). The germline gives CDR1 SGHVS, CDR2 FQNEAQ. The CDR3 has 14 residues. Trimming pared 3 bases from V and 4 bases from J, leaving 12 bases between. In nucleotides, the CDR3 is TGTGCCAGCAGCTTGACAGGTTGGCTCACTGAAGCTTTCTTT. Translation gives CASSLTGWLTEAFF.

There are a few counts of this clone. This sequence joins TRBV5-4 and TRBJ1-1; TRBD1 might be the D (5 bases). Per germline, CDR1 SGHNT and CDR2 YYREEE (reference sequence). V was cut by 2 bases and J by 5 bases, with 13 bases left in between. The CDR3 is made up of 14 amino acids. CDR3 loop: CASSFGGVKTEAFF. The CDR3 region has the DNA TGTGCCAGCAGCTTTGGGGGGGTAAAAACTGAAGCTTTCTTT.

This rearrangement joins TRBV2 to TRBJ1-6; 8 bases match TRBD1. V was clipped by 7 bases and J by 10 bases; unmatched bases: 15. This CDR3 spans 16 amino acids. Germline V gene data show CDR1 as SNHLY and CDR2 as FYNNEI. The CDR3 bases are TGTGCCAGCACCGGAGGACAGGGCCTCTTGCGATCACCCCTCCACTTT. This gives the protein CASTGGQGLLRSPLHF.

DNA of the CDR3: TGCAGCATCACGGGACACTGGTTAGGCTACACCTTC. This translates into CSITGHWLGYTF. The chain joins TRBV29-1 to TRBJ1-2; TRBD1 is a possible D gene (6 bases). The germline CDR1 and CDR2 sequences are SQVTM and ANQGSEA. V dropped 8 bases and J dropped 8 bases, with 18 bases sitting between them. The CDR3 runs 12 residues.

The chain employs TRBV18 and TRBJ2-1, with 10 nucleotides matching TRBD2. Per the germline V gene, CDR1 is KGHSH and CDR2 is LQKENI. This CDR3 is built from 14 residues. J was trimmed by 6 bases and V by 6 bases; bases with no gene match: 5. CDR3 residues: CASSPLAGVNEQFF. The CDR3 coding sequence is TGTGCCAGCTCGCCTCTAGCGGGAGTCAATGAGCAGTTCTTC.

This chain connects TRBV7-9 to TRBJ2-1, with 10 bases fitting TRBD2. The V gene end was trimmed by 5 bases and the J gene end by 7 bases; junction bases not matched to a gene: 8. The germline gives CDR1 SEHNR, CDR2 FQNEAQ (reference sequence). The CDR3 length is 15 residues. CDR3 amino acids: CASSPSGRAGNEQFF. CDR3 sequence (DNA): TGTGCCAGCAGCCCAAGCGGGAGGGCCGGAAATGAGCAGTTCTTC.

The chain has TRBV27 and TRBJ1-1; 7 bases agree with TRBD1. CDR3 length equals 14 residues. Germline V gene data show CDR1 as MNHEY and CDR2 as SMNVEV (reference sequence). V lost 3 bases to trimming and J lost 2 bases; unmatched junction nucleotides: 3. Here the CDR3 reads CASSFTGANTEAFF. CDR3 nucleotide sequence: TGTGCCAGCAGTTTTACAGGGGCAAACACTGAAGCTTTCTTT.

V is TRBV11-1 and J is TRBJ1-1; D gene uncertain. V was shortened by 3 bases and J by 3 bases, with 11 bases between the two germline ends. Germline CDR1 and CDR2: SGHAT and FQDESV (reference sequence). CDR3 length equals 14 residues. As DNA, the CDR3 is TGTGCCAGCAGCTTCGCCAGGACTTACACTGAAGCTTTCTTT. Protein: CASSFARTYTEAFF.

V usage is TRBV2 and J usage is TRBJ2-1, with D maybe TRBD2 (5 bases). Trimming took 7 bases from V and 5 from J, leaving 12 bases between them. Germline CDR1 and CDR2: SNHLY and FYNNEI. CDR3 length: 13 amino acids. The CDR3 DNA reads as TGTGCCAGCACGGCTAGCCTTCACAATGAGCAGTTCTTC. This translates into CASTASLHNEQFF. Supplemented by reference TRBV2 and TRBJ2-1, the full variable domain reads EPEVTQTPSHQVTQMGQEVILRCVPISNHLYFYWYRQILGQKVEFLVSFYNNEISEKSEIFDDQFSVERPDGSNFTLKIRSTKLEDSAMYFCASTASLHNEQFFGPGTRLTVL.

This clone was seen only a few times. The chain couples TRBV25-1 to TRBJ1-2; possibly TRBD1 for D (5 bases). This CDR3 region has 16 residues. Germline values: CDR1 MGHDK, CDR2 SYGVNS. V lost 3 bases and J 6 bases, leaving 20 bases between the germline ends. The CDR3 sequence is CASSEGGSAKKDGYTF. The CDR3 coding sequence is TGTGCCAGCAGTGAGGGGGGGTCAGCGAAGAAGGATGGCTACACCTTC.

The chain joins TRBV7-8 to TRBJ2-1, with D perhaps TRBD2 (5 bases). Germline CDR1 and CDR2: SGHVS and FQNEAQ. The CDR3 is 13 residues long. The V end lost 4 bases, the J end lost 5 bases, and 9 bases lay between the germline ends. The CDR3 sequence is CASSSDWDNEQFF. The CDR3 DNA reads TGTGCCAGCAGCTCGGACTGGGACAATGAGCAGTTCTTC. Variable domain in full (rest from reference TRBV7-8 and TRBJ2-1): GAGVSQSPRYKVAKRGQDVALRCDPISGHVSLFWYQQALGQGPEFLTYFQNEAQLDKSGLPSDRFFAERPEGSVSTLKIQRTQQEDSAVYLCASSSDWDNEQFFGPGTRLTVL.

This clone was counted a single time. CDR3 in DNA: TGTGCCAGCAGTTTGGACCCGAGGACTGCCTTTGGTTATGGCTACACCTTC. Translated, it gives CASSLDPRTAFGYGYTF. V and J are TRBV27 and TRBJ1-2; D remains unclear. This CDR3 is 17 amino acids long. The V and J ends lost 3 bases and 5 bases respectively, with 22 bases between them. Per germline, CDR1 MNHEY and CDR2 SMNVEV (reference sequence).

The chain joins TRBV5-5 to TRBJ2-1; D remains ambiguous. This CDR3 has 17 residues. The germline gives CDR1 SGHKS, CDR2 YYEKEE (reference sequence). The V gene lost 2 bases and the J gene lost 0 bases, with 15 bases spanning the gap. The CDR3 DNA is TGTGCCAGCAGCTTCAGCCCAGCGCTTGGCTCCTACAATGAGCAGTTCTTC. The encoded protein is CASSFSPALGSYNEQFF.

The CDR3, as DNA: TGTGCCAGCAGCAAATTAGGGACAGGGAATCAGCCCCAGCATTTT. Translated, it gives CASSKLGTGNQPQHF. The chain recombines TRBV21-1 with TRBJ1-5; TRBD1, the D gene given by the table, was not confirmed from the DNA. TRBV21-1 is termed a pseudogene. The length of the CDR3 is 15 residues.

The chain couples TRBV6-4 to TRBJ2-3; 7 bases are shared with TRBD1. There are 13 residues in the CDR3. V shed 4 bases and J 5 bases; nucleotides not matched to a gene: 3. Germline V gene data show CDR1 as MRHNA and CDR2 as SNTAGT. The CDR3, as DNA: TGTGCCAGCAGTGGACAGGGTGGAGATACGCAGTATTTT. Translation: CASSGQGGDTQYF.

The chain uses TRBV4-2 and TRBJ1-1, with TRBD1 matching 7 bases. Trimming removed 2 bases from V and 5 bases from J; junction bases left unmatched: 14. Germline V gene sequence: CDR1 LGHNA, CDR2 YNFKEQ. The CDR3 consists of 17 residues. The CDR3 region has the DNA TGTGCCAGCAGCCAAAGAATGGGCCGAGGGGGCGAGACTGAAGCTTTCTTT. Its protein product is CASSQRMGRGGETEAFF.

The V and J genes are TRBV11-2 and TRBJ1-3; the D gene is possibly TRBD1 (6 bases). This CDR3 has 16 residues. CDR1 is SGHAT and CDR2 is FQNNGV in the germline V gene. Trimming stripped 2 bases from V and 3 bases from J, with 14 bases between. The CDR3 reads CASSLNRVVNGNTIYF. The CDR3 coding sequence is TGTGCCAGCAGCTTAAACAGGGTCGTAAATGGAAACACCATATATTTT.

The rearrangement joins TRBV2 to TRBJ2-3; TRBD2 agrees at 10 bases. J was trimmed by 5 bases and V by 8 bases; bases with no gene match: 7. This CDR3 is built from 14 residues. Germline values: CDR1 SNHLY, CDR2 FYNNEI. The CDR3 protein is CASVLAGIRDTQYF. As DNA, the CDR3 is TGTGCCAGCGTACTAGCGGGAATTAGAGATACGCAGTATTTT.

This clone was recorded only once. The chain couples TRBV7-8 to TRBJ1-5, with D unresolved. The germline V gene has CDR1 SGHVS and CDR2 FQNEAQ. The CDR3 runs 17 residues. V was trimmed by 6 bases and J by 0 bases, leaving 18 bases between them. The CDR3 nucleotides are TGTGCCAGCAGTCGAGGAGGGAGGGCCTATAGCAATCAGCCCCAGCATTTT. Encoded protein: CASSRGGRAYSNQPQHF.

CDR3 region: CASSLTGTGGTEAFF. As DNA, the CDR3 is TGTGCCAGCAGCTTGACCGGGACAGGGGGGACTGAAGCTTTCTTT. The chain is built from TRBV7-9 and TRBJ1-1; TRBD1 matches 11 bases. The CDR3 has 15 residues. Germline values: CDR1 SEHNR, CDR2 FQNEAQ (reference sequence). Trimming took 3 bases from V and 5 from J; bases not matched to a gene: 5.

This rearrangement joins TRBV19 to TRBJ1-5; a possible D gene is TRBD1 (5 bases). The CDR3 runs to 12 residues. Trimming shortened V by 6 bases and J by 9 bases, and 12 bases separated the two germline ends. Looked up from germline, CDR1 is LNHDA and CDR2 is SQIVND (reference sequence). CDR3 nucleotides: TGTGCCAGTAGCCAGGGCGCTTGGCCCCAGCATTTT. This translates into CASSQGAWPQHF.

V gene TRBV11-2 combines with J gene TRBJ2-3; 7 bases align to TRBD2. J lost 3 bases, V lost 3 bases, and 3 bases had no gene match. The germline V gene has CDR1 SGHAT and CDR2 FQNNGV. The CDR3 extends over 14 amino acids. Written as DNA, the CDR3 is TGTGCCAGCAGCTTCGAGGGAGGGACAGATACGCAGTATTTT. The encoded protein is CASSFEGGTDTQYF.

V gene TRBV27 combines with J gene TRBJ2-1; 9 nucleotides align to TRBD1. Germline V gene sequence: CDR1 MNHEY, CDR2 SMNVEV (reference sequence). The CDR3 is made up of 15 amino acids. J lost 2 bases, V lost 4 bases, and 3 bases had no gene match. CDR3 in DNA: TGTGCCAGCAGTTGGACAGGGGATACCTACAATGAGCAGTTCTTC. It is translated as CASSWTGDTYNEQFF.

The rearrangement joins TRBV6-6 to TRBJ2-2; 10 nucleotides agree with TRBD1. CDR3 length: 16 residues. Germline CDR1 reads MNHNY; CDR2 reads SVGAGI (reference sequence). V lost 5 bases and J lost 6; bases outside the gene matches: 9. The CDR3 DNA follows: TGTGCCAGCAGTGCTCCGGACAGGGGGGGGGCCGGGGAGCTGTTTTTT. It is translated as CASSAPDRGGAGELFF.

The table lists this clone with a count of one. The chain carries TRBV5-1 and TRBJ2-5; D is possibly TRBD2 (6 bases). There are 15 residues in the CDR3. The ends were cut back, 4 bases at V and 0 bases at J, with 13 bases in the middle. Germline CDR1 SGHRS, CDR2 YFSETQ. CDR3: CASSPEGGYQETQYF. As DNA, the CDR3 is TGCGCCAGCAGCCCGGAAGGAGGGTACCAAGAGACCCAGTACTTC. Full variable domain (rest looked up from reference TRBV5-1 and TRBJ2-5): KAGVTQTPRYLIKTRGQQVTLSCSPISGHRSVSWYQQTPGQGLQFLFEYFSETQRNKGNFPGRFSGRQFSNSRSEMNVSTLELGDSALYLCASSPEGGYQETQYFGPGTRLLVL.

The chain links TRBV5-6 to TRBJ2-7, with 7 nucleotides matching TRBD1. CDR3 length equals 13 residues. Germline values: CDR1 SGHDT, CDR2 YYEEEE. Trimming removed 1 base from V and 5 bases from J; junction bases left unmatched: 3. CDR3 in amino acids: CASSLYRGNEQYV. DNA of the CDR3: TGTGCCAGCAGCTTGTACAGGGGTAACGAGCAGTACGTC.

The rearrangement joins TRBV5-4 to TRBJ2-3, with a possible D match to TRBD2 (6 bases). This CDR3 is built from 16 residues. Trimming pared 2 bases from V and 6 bases from J, leaving 19 bases between. In germline, CDR1 is SGHNT, CDR2 YYREEE (reference sequence). The CDR3 spells CASSFPKAGWADTQYF. CDR3 DNA: TGTGCCAGCAGCTTTCCTAAGGCGGGATGGGCGGATACGCAGTATTTT.

This clone has just one count. The chain is built from TRBV27 and TRBJ2-1; TRBD2 aligns across 7 bases. Germline-derived CDR1 and CDR2 are MNHEY and SMNVEV (reference sequence). With 1 base clipped from V and 0 bases from J, the junction kept 3 bases outside the gene matches. This CDR3 is 16 amino acids long. The CDR3 loop is CASSLYRGSSYNEQFF. For the CDR3, the DNA is TGTGCCAGCAGTTTATACCGCGGGAGCTCCTACAATGAGCAGTTCTTC.